The 23 T cell receptor beta chains presented below share a single source sample, sequenced in a study of shared clonotypes between healthy human individuals. Profiling relied on immunoSEQ multiplex PCR, and the TCRdb table lists in-frame clones only, not all of them. Seen here are some 2.3 million clones, approximately 93% observed once, and the top ten hold around 0.4%. What was sequenced was naive CD4+ T cells from PBMCs. Subset indicated: CD45RA+ positively selected. Receptors originate from a man younger than 30 in good health. Some clones in this sample may be carry-over from other donors' samples.

V gene TRBV2 combines with J gene TRBJ1-1, with D perhaps matching TRBD1 (6 bases). CDR3 length equals 15 residues. CDR1 and CDR2 (germline): SNHLY, FYNNEI. V was trimmed by 3 bases and J by 6 bases, leaving 17 bases between them. Here the CDR3 DNA reads TGTGCCAGCAGTGACCCCCCCCCAGGGGTACCTGAAGCTTTCTTT. Translating it yields CASSDPPPGVPEAFF.

The genes are TRBV11-2 and TRBJ2-3, with D unclear. V shed 3 bases and J shed 1 base, with 20 bases lying between them. The germline CDR1 and CDR2 sequences are SGHAT and FQNNGV. This CDR3 contains 18 residues. The CDR3 DNA is TGTGCCAGCAGCTTTGAATCCCCGAGGCAGAGACGCACAGATACGCAGTATTTT. It codes for CASSFESPRQRRTDTQYF.

This clone was found a few times. The chain links TRBV30 to TRBJ1-1; tentative D call: TRBD1 (5 bases). The CDR3 covers 14 residues. The V end lost 1 base, the J end lost 0 bases, and 9 bases lay between the germline ends. The germline gives CDR1 GTSNPN, CDR2 SVGIG (reference sequence). The CDR3 here is CAWSEGVVNTEAFF. In DNA form, the CDR3 reads TGTGCCTGGAGTGAAGGGGTGGTGAACACTGAAGCTTTCTTT.

This chain connects TRBV19 to TRBJ1-1, with 8 bases identical to TRBD1. Per the germline V gene, CDR1 is LNHDA and CDR2 is SQIVND (reference sequence). The CDR3 has 15 residues. V dropped 5 bases and J dropped 1; count of bases not matched to a gene: 6. The DNA for the CDR3 is TGTGCCAGTAGTCCAACCGGGACAGGGAACACTGAAGCTTTCTTT. It translates to CASSPTGTGNTEAFF.

The CDR3 nucleotides read TGTGCCAGCAGCTCGGGACAGGGTGCCACCGGGGAGCTGTTTTTT. The encoded protein is CASSSGQGATGELFF. J is TRBJ2-2 and V is TRBV5-4, with 9 positions matching TRBD1. The CDR3 is 15 amino acids. The junction had 4 bases not matched to a gene; V was cut back by 3 bases and J by 4 bases. The germline V gene encodes CDR1 SGHNT and CDR2 YYREEE (reference sequence).

A note on this clone: This same CDR3 is encoded by further DNA sequences in the sample. The rearrangement links TRBV7-9 to TRBJ2-3; D is possibly TRBD2 (6 bases). CDR1 is SEHNR and CDR2 is FQNEAQ in the germline V gene (reference sequence). CDR3 size: 14 residues. The V gene lost 6 bases and the J gene lost 0 bases, with 10 bases spanning the gap. The CDR3 DNA reads TGTGCCAGCAGTCAGGGACTTAGCACAGATACGCAGTATTTT. This translates into CASSQGLSTDTQYF.

This chain uses TRBV27 with TRBJ2-7; a weak D match, TRBD1 (6 bases). CDR3 length: 15 residues. The V end was cut by 5 bases, the J end by 6 bases, with 20 bases between. Germline V gene data show CDR1 as MNHEY and CDR2 as SMNVEV (reference sequence). DNA for the CDR3: TGTGCCAGCAGTCCCACGTGGGCAGGGGCAGGCGAGCAGTACTTC. This translates into CASSPTWAGAGEQYF.

The chain carries TRBV5-1 and TRBJ2-3; D uncertain. V lost 3 bases and J 2 bases, leaving 10 bases between the germline ends. The germline gives CDR1 SGHRS, CDR2 YFSETQ. CDR3 length: 14 residues. The CDR3 is CASSSDGYTDTQYF. The CDR3, as DNA: TGCGCCAGCAGCTCGGACGGCTACACAGATACGCAGTATTTT.

On this clone: Other DNA sequences in the same sample also yield this CDR3. The J gene is TRBJ1-4, the V gene TRBV28, with 12 positions matching TRBD1. The germline V gene encodes CDR1 MDHEN and CDR2 SYDVKM. The CDR3 totals 15 residues. With 1 base clipped from V and 8 bases from J, the junction kept 2 bases outside the gene matches. DNA for the CDR3: TGTGCCAGCAGTTTATTGGGGACAGGGGGCGAAAAACTGTTTTTT. This sequence encodes CASSLLGTGGEKLFF.

The J gene is TRBJ1-1, the V gene TRBV28; D call uncertain. In germline, CDR1 is MDHEN, CDR2 SYDVKM. There are 12 residues in the CDR3. V gave up 10 bases and J gave up 6 bases, with 15 bases separating them. The CDR3 region has the DNA TGTGCCACCCTCATGGCCGGGGCTGAAGCTTTCTTT. This translates into CATLMAGAEAFF.

On this clone itself: This sample includes further DNA sequences coding for the same CDR3. The chain is built from TRBV6-1 and TRBJ2-5; TRBD1 matches at 9 bases. The CDR3 has 13 amino acids. V shed 5 bases, J shed 3 bases, and the junction held 1 base outside the gene matches. Germline V CDR1 and CDR2: MNHNS, SASEGT. CDR3: CASSRDREETQYF. The CDR3 DNA reads as TGTGCCAGCAGTAGGGACAGGGAAGAGACCCAGTACTTC.

V usage is TRBV4-1 and J usage is TRBJ1-5; the match to TRBD1 covers 9 bases. Germline CDR1 MGHRA, CDR2 YSYEKL. V lost 3 bases, J lost 1 base, and 16 bases stayed unmatched. The CDR3 runs 20 residues. The CDR3 sequence: CASSQKLTRGQGRSNQPQHF. The CDR3 DNA sequence: TGCGCCAGCAGCCAGAAGCTAACGAGAGGACAGGGGAGGAGCAATCAGCCCCAGCATTTT.

The rearrangement joins TRBV11-3 to TRBJ2-7; D unclear. The germline gives CDR1 SGHNT, CDR2 YENEEA. CDR3 length equals 15 residues. V was pared by 5 bases and J by 0 bases, with 14 bases between. CDR3 nucleotides: TGTGCCAGCAGCCGGCGAGCGTCCAGCTCCTACGAGCAGTACTTC. This encodes CASSRRASSSYEQYF. The full variable domain, completed using reference TRBV11-3 and TRBJ2-7, is EAGVVQSPRYKIIEKKQPVAFWCNPISGHNTLYWYLQNLGQGPELLIRYENEEAVDDSQLPKDRFSAERLKGVDSTLKIQPAELGDSAVYLCASSRRASSSYEQYFGPGTRLTVT.

The rearrangement uses TRBV6-4 and TRBJ2-7; 15 bases are a match to TRBD2. The CDR3 totals 21 residues. Germline loops: CDR1 MRHNA, CDR2 SNTAGT. J was trimmed by 2 bases and V by 6 bases; bases with no gene match: 20. The CDR3 here is CASSDRGRGLAGGPSAYEQYF. DNA of the CDR3: TGTGCCAGCAGCGACAGGGGGCGAGGACTAGCGGGAGGGCCCTCAGCCTACGAGCAGTACTTC.

The rearrangement links TRBV2 to TRBJ1-1; no definite D call. Per the germline V gene, CDR1 is SNHLY and CDR2 is FYNNEI. V lost 5 bases to trimming and J lost 0 bases, with 13 bases between them. The length of the CDR3 is 15 residues. This chain's CDR3 is CASSPRTGMNTEAFF. DNA for the CDR3: TGTGCCAGCAGTCCCCGGACGGGAATGAACACTGAAGCTTTCTTT.

This clone was counted a single time. The chain carries TRBV25-1 and TRBJ2-5; D is perhaps TRBD1 or TRBD2 (6 bases each). Germline CDR1 and CDR2: MGHDK and SYGVNS. V was trimmed by 3 bases and J by 1 base, leaving 15 bases between them. The CDR3 sequence is 16 residues long. CDR3 residues: CASSDGGRGSQETQYF. The CDR3 DNA reads TGTGCCAGCAGTGATGGGGGGCGGGGAAGCCAAGAGACCCAGTACTTC.

The chain has TRBV9 and TRBJ2-2; D might be TRBD1 (7 bases). Germline CDR1 and CDR2: SGDLS and YYNGEE. CDR3 length: 17 amino acids. V lost 4 bases, J lost 7 bases, and 23 bases lay in between. The CDR3 here is CASSPRPRGVMGGELFF. The CDR3 nucleotides read TGTGCCAGCAGCCCCCGCCCCAGGGGGGTAATGGGCGGGGAGCTGTTTTTT.

The count of this clone is one. This chain connects TRBV5-1 to TRBJ2-2; 7 positions match TRBD2. V lost 0 bases to trimming and J lost 8 bases; unmatched junction nucleotides: 4. The germline V gene has CDR1 SGHRS and CDR2 YFSETQ. This CDR3 region has 14 residues. The CDR3 region has the DNA TGCGCCAGCAGCTTGGTGTCTAGCGGAGGGGAGCTGTTTTTT. The encoded protein is CASSLVSSGGELFF.

The V gene is TRBV6-5, the J gene TRBJ2-2, with 8 nucleotides matching TRBD2. The length of the CDR3 is 16 residues. The V gene's germline CDR1 is MNHEY and CDR2 SVGAGI. The trim removed 0 bases at V and 3 bases at J, leaving 3 bases unmatched. The CDR3 sequence: CASSYSPGGDTGELFF. CDR3 sequence (DNA): TGTGCCAGCAGTTACTCTCCGGGAGGGGACACCGGGGAGCTGTTTTTT.

J is TRBJ2-3 and V is TRBV7-7; D unresolved. Between the trimmed V and J ends, which lost 1 base and 4 bases, there was a span of 9 bases. This CDR3 is built from 14 residues. Germline CDR1 and CDR2: SSHAT and FNYEAQ (reference sequence). CDR3 coding DNA: TGTGCCAGCAGCTTAGGATTAGGCGCAGATACGCAGTATTTT. This translates into CASSLGLGADTQYF.

The rearrangement uses TRBV27 and TRBJ1-1, with 12 bases matching TRBD1. V gave up 2 bases and J gave up 4 bases; unmatched junction bases: 11. The length of the CDR3 is 18 residues. Germline lookup yields CDR1 MNHEY and CDR2 SMNVEV (reference sequence). Written as DNA, the CDR3 is TGTGCCAGCAGTTTAAGCGTGGGACAGGGGGCTGGGGTCACTGAAGCTTTCTTT. Protein sequence: CASSLSVGQGAGVTEAFF.

This chain uses TRBV30 with TRBJ1-5, with 9 bases that match TRBD1. The CDR3 contains 14 residues. With 1 base clipped from V and 4 bases from J, the junction kept 2 bases outside the gene matches. Germline CDR1 is GTSNPN and CDR2 is SVGIG (reference sequence). The CDR3 DNA follows: TGTGCCTGGAGTGGGACAGGGGCAAATCAGCCCCAGCATTTT. This encodes CAWSGTGANQPQHF.

The chain combines TRBV7-2 with TRBJ1-1, with 12 bases lining up with TRBD1. The CDR3 is 16 residues long. After removal of 4 bases from V and 5 bases from J, the junction contained 8 bases not matched to a gene. Germline values: CDR1 SGHTA, CDR2 FQGNSA. CDR3 region: CASSSGTGGRGTEAFF. The CDR3 DNA reads as TGTGCCAGCAGCTCCGGGACAGGGGGCCGGGGGACTGAAGCTTTCTTT.